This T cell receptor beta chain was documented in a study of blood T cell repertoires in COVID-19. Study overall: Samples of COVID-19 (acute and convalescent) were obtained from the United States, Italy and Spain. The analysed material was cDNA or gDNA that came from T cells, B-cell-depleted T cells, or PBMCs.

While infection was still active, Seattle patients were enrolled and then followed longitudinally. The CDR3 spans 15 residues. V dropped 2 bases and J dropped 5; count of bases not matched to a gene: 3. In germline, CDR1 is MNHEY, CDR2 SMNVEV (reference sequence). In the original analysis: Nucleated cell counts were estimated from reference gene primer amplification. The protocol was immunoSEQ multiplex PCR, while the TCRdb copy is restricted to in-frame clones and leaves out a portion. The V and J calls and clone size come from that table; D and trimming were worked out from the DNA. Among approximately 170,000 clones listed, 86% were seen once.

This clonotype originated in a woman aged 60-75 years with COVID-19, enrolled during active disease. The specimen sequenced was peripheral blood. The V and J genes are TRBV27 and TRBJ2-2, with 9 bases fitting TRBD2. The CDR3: CASSLGSGRTGELFF. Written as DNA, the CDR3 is TGTGCCAGCAGTTTAGGTAGCGGGAGAACCGGGGAGCTGTTTTTT.